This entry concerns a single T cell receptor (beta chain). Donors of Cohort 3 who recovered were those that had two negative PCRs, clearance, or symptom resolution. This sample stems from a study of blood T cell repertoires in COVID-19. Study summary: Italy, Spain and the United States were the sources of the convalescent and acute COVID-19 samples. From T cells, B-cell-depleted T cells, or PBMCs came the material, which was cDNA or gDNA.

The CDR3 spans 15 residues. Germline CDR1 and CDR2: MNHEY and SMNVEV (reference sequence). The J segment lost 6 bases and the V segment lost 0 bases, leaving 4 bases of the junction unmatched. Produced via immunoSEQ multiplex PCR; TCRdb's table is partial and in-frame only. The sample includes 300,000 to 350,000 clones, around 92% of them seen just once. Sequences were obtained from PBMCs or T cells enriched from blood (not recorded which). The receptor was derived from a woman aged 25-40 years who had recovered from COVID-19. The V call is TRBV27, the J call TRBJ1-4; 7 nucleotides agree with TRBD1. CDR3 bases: TGTGCCAGCAGTTTATCGGGGACAGTTTATGAAAAACTGTTTTTT. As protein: CASSLSGTVYEKLFF.